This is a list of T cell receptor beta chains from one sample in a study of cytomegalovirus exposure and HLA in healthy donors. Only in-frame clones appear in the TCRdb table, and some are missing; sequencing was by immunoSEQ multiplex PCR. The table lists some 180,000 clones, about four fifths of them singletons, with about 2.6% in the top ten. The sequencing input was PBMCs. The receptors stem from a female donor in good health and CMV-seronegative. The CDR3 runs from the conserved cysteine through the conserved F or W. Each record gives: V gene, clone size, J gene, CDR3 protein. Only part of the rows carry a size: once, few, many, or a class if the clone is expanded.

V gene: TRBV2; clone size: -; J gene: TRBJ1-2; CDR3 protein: CASSGHPIYGYTF
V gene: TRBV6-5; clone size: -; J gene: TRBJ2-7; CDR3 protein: CASTLVTGGDEQYF
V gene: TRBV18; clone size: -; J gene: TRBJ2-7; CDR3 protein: CASSPLADEQYF
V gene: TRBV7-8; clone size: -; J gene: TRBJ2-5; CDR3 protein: CASSSDWETQYF
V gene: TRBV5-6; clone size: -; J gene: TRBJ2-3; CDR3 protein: CASSLGRTSGADTQYF
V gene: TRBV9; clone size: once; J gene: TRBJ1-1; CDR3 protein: CASSPWGSGYTEAFF
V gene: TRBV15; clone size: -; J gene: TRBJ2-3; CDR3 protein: CATSREAYEGTDTQYF
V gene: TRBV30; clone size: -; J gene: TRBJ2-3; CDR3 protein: CAWSATRDRPINF
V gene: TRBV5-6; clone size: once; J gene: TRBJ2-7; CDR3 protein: CASSRSGSAPYEQYF
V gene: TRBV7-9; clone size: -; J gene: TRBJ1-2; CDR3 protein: CSSSFTTGGNGYTF
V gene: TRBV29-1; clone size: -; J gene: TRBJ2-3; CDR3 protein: CSVSGGITDTQYF
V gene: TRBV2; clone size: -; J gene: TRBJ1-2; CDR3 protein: CASERENYGYTF
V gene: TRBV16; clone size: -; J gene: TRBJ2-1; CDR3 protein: CASSHLWGPKFF
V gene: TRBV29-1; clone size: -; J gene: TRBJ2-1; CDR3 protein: CSAVRTGGIDNEQFF
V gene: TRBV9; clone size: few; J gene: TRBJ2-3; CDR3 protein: CASSVGRGPNTQYF
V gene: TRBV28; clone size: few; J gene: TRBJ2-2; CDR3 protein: CASSLLTGELFF
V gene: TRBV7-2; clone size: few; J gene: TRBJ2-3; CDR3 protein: CASSLAGPTDTQYF
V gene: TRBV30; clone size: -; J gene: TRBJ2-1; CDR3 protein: CAWSVHGGYNEQFF
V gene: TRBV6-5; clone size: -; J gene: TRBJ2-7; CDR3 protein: CASSFTGTRTDEQYF
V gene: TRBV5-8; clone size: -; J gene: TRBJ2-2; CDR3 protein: CASSPGGRNTGELFF
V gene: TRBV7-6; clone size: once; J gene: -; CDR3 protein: CASSLRDSSGPYEQYF
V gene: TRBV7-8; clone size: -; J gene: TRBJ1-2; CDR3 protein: CASSYTTGSLYGYTF
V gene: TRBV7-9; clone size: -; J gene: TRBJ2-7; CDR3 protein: CSSSSNSGGRTYEQYF
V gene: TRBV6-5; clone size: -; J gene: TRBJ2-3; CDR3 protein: CASSLFFSSTDTQYF
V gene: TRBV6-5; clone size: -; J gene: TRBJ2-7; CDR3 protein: CASRSGTRGGYEQYF
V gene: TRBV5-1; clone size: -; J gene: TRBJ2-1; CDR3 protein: CASSLVGLAGAGHNEQFF
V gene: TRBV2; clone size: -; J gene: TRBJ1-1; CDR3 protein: CASSARNTEAFF
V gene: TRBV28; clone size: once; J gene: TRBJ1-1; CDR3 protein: CASNTGAEGSTEAFF
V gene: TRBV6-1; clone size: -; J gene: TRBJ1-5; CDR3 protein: CASSLNQPQHF
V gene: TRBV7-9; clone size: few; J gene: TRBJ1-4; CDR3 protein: CASSLGGQGSNEKLFF
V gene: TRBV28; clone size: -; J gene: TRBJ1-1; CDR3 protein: CASSLWGDRTEAFF
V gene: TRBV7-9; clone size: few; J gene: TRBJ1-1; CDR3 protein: CASSLNSQPGTEAFF
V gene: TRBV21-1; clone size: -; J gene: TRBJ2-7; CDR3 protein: CAPKGKRENLSEQYF
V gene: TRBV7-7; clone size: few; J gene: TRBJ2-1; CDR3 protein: CASSLAPSGYNEQFF
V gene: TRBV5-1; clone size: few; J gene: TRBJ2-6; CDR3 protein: CASSRDSSSGANVLTF
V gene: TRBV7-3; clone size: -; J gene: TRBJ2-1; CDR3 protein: CASSGTGLANYNEQFF
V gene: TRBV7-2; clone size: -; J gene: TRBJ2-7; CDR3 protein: CASSLAASGGYEQYF
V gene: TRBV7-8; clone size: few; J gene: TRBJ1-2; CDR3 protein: CASSSQGAGIGYGYTF
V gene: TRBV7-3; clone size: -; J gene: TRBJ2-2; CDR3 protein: CASSLSGTGELFF
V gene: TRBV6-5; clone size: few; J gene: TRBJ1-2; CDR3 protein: CASSPQGGFGYTF
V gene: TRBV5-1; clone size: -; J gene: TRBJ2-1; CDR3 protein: CASSRTGTIGNEQFF
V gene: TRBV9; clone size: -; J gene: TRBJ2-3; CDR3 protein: CASSVVSGTDTQYF
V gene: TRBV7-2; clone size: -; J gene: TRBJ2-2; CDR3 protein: CASSLRAGVELFF
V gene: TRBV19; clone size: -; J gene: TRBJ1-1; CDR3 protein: CASSRPGGTEAFF
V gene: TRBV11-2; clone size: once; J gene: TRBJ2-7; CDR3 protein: CASSSVAGLTYEQYF
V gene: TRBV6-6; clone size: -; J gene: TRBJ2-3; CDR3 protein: CASSQRGRTDTQYF
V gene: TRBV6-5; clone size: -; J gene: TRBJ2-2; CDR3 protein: CASSYSAAYTGELFF
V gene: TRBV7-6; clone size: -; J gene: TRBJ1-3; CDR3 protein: CASSLAGAGNTIYF